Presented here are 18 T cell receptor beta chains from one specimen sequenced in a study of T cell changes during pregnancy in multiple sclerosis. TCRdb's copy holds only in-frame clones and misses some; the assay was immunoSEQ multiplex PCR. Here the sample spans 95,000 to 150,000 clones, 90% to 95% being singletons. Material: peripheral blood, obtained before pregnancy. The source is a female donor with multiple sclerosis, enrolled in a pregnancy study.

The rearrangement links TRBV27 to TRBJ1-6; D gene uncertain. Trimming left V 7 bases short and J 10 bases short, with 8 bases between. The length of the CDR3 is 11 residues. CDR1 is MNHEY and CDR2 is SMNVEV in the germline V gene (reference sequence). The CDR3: CASTLGSPLHF. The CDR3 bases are TGTGCCAGCACCCTCGGGTCACCCCTCCACTTT.

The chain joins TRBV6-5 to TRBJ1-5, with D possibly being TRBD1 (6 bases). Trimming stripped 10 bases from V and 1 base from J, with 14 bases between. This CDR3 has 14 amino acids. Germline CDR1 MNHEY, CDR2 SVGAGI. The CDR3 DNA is TGTGCCACCACAGGGATTTGGAGCAATCAGCCCCAGCATTTT. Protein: CATTGIWSNQPQHF.

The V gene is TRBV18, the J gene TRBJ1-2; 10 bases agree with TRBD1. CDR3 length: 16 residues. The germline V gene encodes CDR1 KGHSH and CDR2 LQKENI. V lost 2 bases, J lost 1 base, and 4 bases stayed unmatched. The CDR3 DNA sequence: TGTGCCAGCTCACCAAGTGGGACAGGGGATAACTATGGCTACACCTTC. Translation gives CASSPSGTGDNYGYTF.

The CDR3 nucleotides are TGTGCCAGCAGCCTGACAGTTACTGGAAACACCATATATTTT. Translated: CASSLTVTGNTIYF. The chain couples TRBV7-6 to TRBJ1-3; possible D gene TRBD1, 5 bases. Per germline, CDR1 SGHVS and CDR2 FNYEAQ. The CDR3 is made up of 14 amino acids. V was pared by 5 bases and J by 2 bases, with 10 bases between.

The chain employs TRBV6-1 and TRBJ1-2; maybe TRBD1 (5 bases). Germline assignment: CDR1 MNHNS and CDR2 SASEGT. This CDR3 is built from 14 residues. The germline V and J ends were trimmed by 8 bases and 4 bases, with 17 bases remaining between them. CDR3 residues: CASSLTDSSYGYTF. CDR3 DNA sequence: TGTGCCAGCTCACTTACCGACAGCAGCTATGGCTACACCTTC.

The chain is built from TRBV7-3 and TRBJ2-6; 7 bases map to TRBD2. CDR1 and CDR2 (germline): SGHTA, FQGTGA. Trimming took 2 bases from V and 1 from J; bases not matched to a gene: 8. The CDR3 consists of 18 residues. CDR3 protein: CASSLRGTMPSGANVLTF. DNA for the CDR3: TGTGCCAGCAGCTTACGTGGGACTATGCCATCTGGGGCCAACGTCCTGACTTTC.

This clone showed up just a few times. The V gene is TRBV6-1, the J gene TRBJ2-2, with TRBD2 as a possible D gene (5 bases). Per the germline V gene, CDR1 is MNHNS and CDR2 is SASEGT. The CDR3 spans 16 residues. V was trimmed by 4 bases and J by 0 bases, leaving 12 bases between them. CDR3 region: CASSANAGANTGELFF. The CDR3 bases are TGTGCCAGCAGTGCGAATGCGGGCGCGAACACCGGGGAGCTGTTTTTT.

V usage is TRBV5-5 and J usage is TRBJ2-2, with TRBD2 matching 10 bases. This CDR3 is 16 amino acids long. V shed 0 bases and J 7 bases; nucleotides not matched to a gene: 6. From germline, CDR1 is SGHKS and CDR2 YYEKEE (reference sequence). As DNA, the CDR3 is TGTGCCAGCAGCTTGGTACCTAGCGGGAGTAGCGGGGAGCTGTTTTTT. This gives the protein CASSLVPSGSSGELFF.

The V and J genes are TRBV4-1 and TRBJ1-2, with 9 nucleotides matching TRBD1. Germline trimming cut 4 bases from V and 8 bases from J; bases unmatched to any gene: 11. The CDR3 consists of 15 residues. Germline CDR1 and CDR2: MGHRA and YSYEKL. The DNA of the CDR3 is TGCGCCAGCAGCCTCACACCGGGACAGGGCCAGGGCTACACCTTC. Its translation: CASSLTPGQGQGYTF.

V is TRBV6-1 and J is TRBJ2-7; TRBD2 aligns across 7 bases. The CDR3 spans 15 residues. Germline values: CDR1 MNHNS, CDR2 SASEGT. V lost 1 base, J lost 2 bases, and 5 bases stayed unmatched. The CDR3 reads CASSEGEGGTYEQYF. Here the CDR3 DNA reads TGTGCCAGCAGTGAAGGGGAGGGCGGGACCTACGAGCAGTACTTC.

CDR3 sequence: CASRPGSHLAKNIQYF. CDR3 DNA sequence: TGTGCCAGCAGGCCGGGGTCCCATTTAGCCAAAAACATTCAGTACTTC. The genes are TRBV28 and TRBJ2-4; tentative D call: TRBD2 (5 bases). V was pared by 6 bases and J by 0 bases, with 15 bases between. The germline CDR1 and CDR2 sequences are MDHEN and SYDVKM. The CDR3 runs to 16 residues.

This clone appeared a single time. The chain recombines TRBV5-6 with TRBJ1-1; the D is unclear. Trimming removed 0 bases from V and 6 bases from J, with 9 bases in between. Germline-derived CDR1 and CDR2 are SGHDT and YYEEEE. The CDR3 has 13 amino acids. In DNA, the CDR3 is TGTGCCAGCAGCTTGGGAGGAGGCGCTGAAGCTTTCTTT. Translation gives CASSLGGGAEAFF.

The CDR3: CASSSHRTGVTGELFF. The DNA for the CDR3 is TGTGCCAGCAGCTCCCACCGGACAGGGGTCACCGGGGAGCTGTTTTTT. The chain employs TRBV5-4 and TRBJ2-2; 9 nucleotides line up with TRBD1. The germline CDR1 and CDR2 sequences are SGHNT and YYREEE (reference sequence). J lost 4 bases, V lost 3 bases, and 7 bases had no gene match. The CDR3 is 16 amino acids.

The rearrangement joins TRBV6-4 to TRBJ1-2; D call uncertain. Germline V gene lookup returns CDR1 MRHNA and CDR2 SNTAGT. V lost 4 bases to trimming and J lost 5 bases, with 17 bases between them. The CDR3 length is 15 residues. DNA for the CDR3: TGTGCCAGCAGTGCCTCCCTTGGGCCGGGGTATGGCTACACCTTC. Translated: CASSASLGPGYGYTF.

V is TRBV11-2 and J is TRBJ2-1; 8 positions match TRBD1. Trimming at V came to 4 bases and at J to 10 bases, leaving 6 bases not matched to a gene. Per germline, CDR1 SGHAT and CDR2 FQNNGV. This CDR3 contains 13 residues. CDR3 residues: CASSWGQAKEQFF. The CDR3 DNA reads TGTGCCAGCAGCTGGGGACAGGCCAAAGAGCAGTTCTTC.

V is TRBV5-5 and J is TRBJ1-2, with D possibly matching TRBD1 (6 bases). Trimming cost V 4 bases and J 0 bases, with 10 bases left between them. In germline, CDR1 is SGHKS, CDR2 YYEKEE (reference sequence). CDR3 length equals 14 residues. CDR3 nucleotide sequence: TGTGCCAGCAGCCACGGACAGACTAACTATGGCTACACCTTC. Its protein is CASSHGQTNYGYTF. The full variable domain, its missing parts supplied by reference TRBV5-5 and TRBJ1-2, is DAGVTQSPTHLIKTRGQQVTLRCSPISGHKSVSWYQQVLGQGPQFIFQYYEKEERGRGNFPDRFSARQFPNYSSELNVNALLLGDSALYLCASSHGQTNYGYTFGSGTRLTVV.

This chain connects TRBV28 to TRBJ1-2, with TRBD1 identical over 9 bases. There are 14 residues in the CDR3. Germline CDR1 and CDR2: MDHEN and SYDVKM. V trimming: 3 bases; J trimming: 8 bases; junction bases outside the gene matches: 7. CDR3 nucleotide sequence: TGTGCCAGCAGTTTGCCGGGACAGGGCTTAGGCTACACCTTC. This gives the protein CASSLPGQGLGYTF.

CDR3 sequence reads: CAWSSGGAYEQFF. The CDR3 nucleotides are TGTGCCTGGAGTAGCGGGGGGGCCTATGAGCAGTTCTTC. The chain combines TRBV30 with TRBJ2-1; 10 bases map to TRBD2. The CDR3 loop spans 13 amino acids. Germline V gene sequence: CDR1 GTSNPN, CDR2 SVGIG (reference sequence). The V gene end was trimmed by 2 bases and the J gene end by 8 bases; junction bases not matched to a gene: 3.